The text below deals with one T cell receptor (beta chain). The data derive from a study of blood T cell repertoires in COVID-19. Study in general: Material from acute and convalescent COVID-19 was sourced from the United States, Italy and Spain. Nucleic acid was either cDNA or gDNA, and it came from T cells, B-cell-depleted T cells, or PBMCs.

The cohort comprised adults aged roughly 18 to 95 years residing in under 25 US areas. People in the exposed group encountered a COVID-19 case within 2 weeks before entering the study. CDR3 length: 15 residues. V was pared by 0 bases and J by 6 bases, with 6 bases of the junction left unmatched. From germline, CDR1 is GTSNPN and CDR2 SVGIG (reference sequence). TCRdb's table, derived via immunoSEQ multiplex PCR, lists solely in-frame clones and lacks some. In the table there are hundreds of thousands of clones, under 90% of which are singletons. Sequencing was performed on PBMCs or T cells enriched from blood (not recorded which). V gene TRBV30 combines with J gene TRBJ2-7; 12 bases line up with TRBD1. The sequence derives from a woman aged 45-65 years who had been exposed to COVID-19. The CDR3 DNA reads TGTGCCTGGAGTGTACGGGGGACAGGGGGCCGCGAGCAGTACTTC. Translating it yields CAWSVRGTGGREQYF. The full variable domain, its missing parts supplied by reference TRBV30 and TRBJ2-7, is SQTIHQWPATLVQPVGSPLSLECTVEGTSNPNLYWYRQAAGRGLQLLFYSVGIGQISSEVPQNLSASRPQDRQFILSSKKLLLSDSGFYLCAWSVRGTGGREQYFGPGTRLTVT.